This paragraph covers one T cell receptor (beta chain) sequence. Its antigen is unknown. No base quality information exists; no much larger clone differs at one position. Collaborating institutions collected whole blood in K2EDTA tubes following their own protocols. For TCRbeta analysis, collaborators shipped samples in one of three forms: frozen whole blood, isolated PBMCs, or DNA extracted from either of those sample types. The source of the sample is a study of blood T cell repertoires in COVID-19 (TCRdb year 2020). Regarding the complete study: Samples from collaborators originated in the United States, Italy and Spain and spanned both the acute and convalescent phases of COVID-19. The prospective study material was composed of cDNA or gDNA derived from T cells, B-cell-depleted T cells, or PBMCs. Subjects who had been exposed to COVID-19, were actively infected with it, or had recovered from it provided the deeply sampled blood TCRbeta repertoires that made up the dataset. A freely available public database, intended as a resource for researchers studying the immune response to SARS-CoV-2, is where the repertoires were released. Samples came from the ongoing ImmuneRACE study (first 160 participants) plus 1,254 subjects from 6 global collaborators. The sample metadata nearly always contained a de-identified subject ID, COVID-19 status, age in years and sex. Where available, HLA class I and class II types were obtained from metadata supplied by the sample provider rather than from assay-based typing. Overall study outcomes, separate from this receptor: The quantity of clinical and demographic metadata differed by source and by participant and was supplied without curation.

TCRbeta CDR3 regions were amplified from genomic DNA by means of the immunoSEQ Assay, a bias-controlled multiplex PCR. The paper's processing steps were these. The number of nucleated cells in each sample was estimated by amplification of reference gene primers within the assay. To quantify the absolute abundance of each unique TCRbeta CDR3 rearrangement, sequence reads were collapsed and filtered. For each sample, productive Simpson clonality was calculated as the square root of Simpson's diversity index across productive rearrangements. TCRdb provides this immuneACCESS table in a form limited to in-frame rearrangements. Some clones are lacking; in checked studies, under half of them reflect an unresolved V gene, and why the rest are absent is not known. The V and J calls and clone size come from that table; D and trimming were worked out from the DNA. In this sample the table shows just over 150,000 clones, about 80% of which occur a single time. The ten largest clones represent 20% to 25% of the sample.

The germline V gene (reference sequence) supplies CDR1 GTSNPN and CDR2 SVGIG. The CDR3 numbers 14 residues from cysteine through phenylalanine. This entry keeps only the CDR3 DNA: 42 bases, framed from base 1. The germline V end is reduced by 0 bases and the J end by 3 bases; junction bases left unmatched: 4. Source material: peripheral blood. The origin of this receptor is a woman aged 80 or older with acute or convalescent COVID-19. The chain is encoded by TRBV30 joined to TRBJ1-1; 7 central nucleotides agree with TRBD1. In nucleotide form, the sequence is TGTGCCTGGAGTGTACTTGACAGGGACACTGAAGCTTTCTTT. The resulting protein is CAWSVLDRDTEAFF.